Given below is one T cell receptor beta chain in context. Its antigen is not identified. The sample is drawn from a study of CD8 T cells in Susac syndrome. Overall study results and limits: It was acknowledged by the study that relatively few individuals were included in its TCR sequencing and HLA analysis.

Germline assignment: CDR1 MNHEY and CDR2 SVGEGT. Trimming took 6 bases from V and 4 from J, leaving 19 bases between them. This CDR3 is 15 amino acids long. Reverse transcription used about 0.45 to 1 ug RNA and random hexamers. With immunoSEQ multiplex PCR, TCR beta CDR3 was amplified across 54 Vbeta and 13 Jbeta. TCRdb reanalysed the immunoSEQ multiplex PCR reads using MiXCR and keeps one entry per CDR3 protein. The sample lists around 300,000 distinct CDR3 sequences, about 91% occurring once. Material: CD4+ T cells from PBMCs. This chain uses TRBV6-2 or TRBV6-3 with TRBJ2-7; D is unresolved. The TCR was taken from a human donor with multiple sclerosis. The CDR3 sequence is CASRPLRVSAYEQYF. CDR3 coding DNA: TGTGCCAGCAGGCCGCTTCGGGTCAGCGCGTACGAGCAGTACTTC.